Presented here are 13 T cell receptor beta chains from one specimen sequenced in a study of beta chain features in type 1 diabetes. No antigen has been assigned to these receptors. Every bit of the isolated RNA underwent reverse transcription, so sequencing read expressed TCRB transcripts. The repertoire was sequenced with immunoSEQ multiplex PCR; TCRdb's copy has only in-frame clones and lacks some. Seen here are about 160,000 clones, about 8.3% observed once, and the top ten hold more than 0.5%. Findings and caveats of the study: Significant though moderate, a shortening of TCRB CDR3s appeared in all four CD4+ subsets of Type 1 diabetes patients.

Sequencing input: central memory CD4+ T cells from blood. Source of these receptors: a woman between 18 and 30 years old with type 1 diabetes.

This clone was counted only a few times. The chain's CDR3 is CASEKGLLYEQYF. DNA of the CDR3: TGTGCCAGCGAGAAGGGACTCCTCTACGAGCAGTACTTC. The chain has TRBV28 and TRBJ2-7; the D gene is possibly TRBD2 (6 bases). This CDR3 has 13 residues. Germline CDR1 and CDR2: MDHEN and SYDVKM. Trimming took 8 bases from V and 3 from J, leaving 14 bases between them.

V is TRBV28 and J is TRBJ2-1; 9 bases are shared with TRBD2. Germline CDR1 is MDHEN and CDR2 is SYDVKM. V was pared by 6 bases and J by 6 bases, with 12 bases of the junction left unmatched. This CDR3 contains 16 residues. In DNA form, the CDR3 reads TGTGCCAGCAGAACAGCTAGCGGGATCAGGGGCAATGAGCAGTTCTTC. As protein: CASRTASGIRGNEQFF.

This clone was found a few times. The rearrangement uses TRBV29-1 and TRBJ2-1; a possible D gene is TRBD2 (7 bases). The CDR3 contains 13 residues. The germline CDR1 and CDR2 sequences are SQVTM and ANQGSEA. V was shortened by 4 bases and J by 8 bases, with 15 bases between the two germline ends. CDR3 nucleotide sequence: TGCAGCGTTGTGGTAGGGGGGGCCGATGAGCAGTTCTTC. It encodes CSVVVGGADEQFF.

This clone was detected a few times. The J gene is TRBJ2-1, the V gene TRBV9; 8 nucleotides agree with TRBD2. Germline-derived CDR1 and CDR2 are SGDLS and YYNGEE. V shed 4 bases and J 0 bases; nucleotides not matched to a gene: 6. This CDR3 is built from 16 residues. CDR3 DNA: TGTGCCAGCAGCACGCGCGGGGGGAACTCCTACAATGAGCAGTTCTTC. Protein: CASSTRGGNSYNEQFF.

This clone has just a few counts. The rearrangement joins TRBV25-1 to TRBJ2-7; 7 nucleotides match TRBD2. CDR3 length: 13 residues. J was trimmed by 7 bases and V by 6 bases; bases with no gene match: 9. Germline V gives CDR1 MGHDK, CDR2 SYGVNS. The CDR3 nucleotides are TGTGCCAGCAGCCGCGCAGCGGGAAGGGAGCAGTACTTC. Encoded protein: CASSRAAGREQYF.

This clone was seen a few times. The CDR3 protein is CASSGQTGQAFF. CDR3 bases: TGTGCCAGCAGCGGGCAGACAGGGCAAGCTTTCTTT. V gene TRBV13 combines with J gene TRBJ1-1, with 7 bases fitting TRBD1. Per the germline V gene, CDR1 is PRHDT and CDR2 is FYEKMQ (reference sequence). The CDR3 totals 12 residues. J gave up 9 bases and V 5 bases, and 6 bases lay outside the gene matches.

Only a few counts were recorded for this clone. The chain links TRBV7-2 to TRBJ1-4, with a weak D call TRBD1 (6 bases). The V gene lost 5 bases and the J gene lost 3 bases, with 10 bases spanning the gap. Germline CDR1 reads SGHTA; CDR2 reads FQGNSA. The CDR3 sequence is 14 residues long. CDR3 sequence (DNA): TGTGCCAGCAGCCTAGACAGGTCTAATGAAAAACTGTTTTTT. Amino acids: CASSLDRSNEKLFF.

The chain joins TRBV14 to TRBJ2-7; D remains ambiguous. Trimming removed 4 bases at V and 4 bases at J, with 8 bases between. The CDR3 is 12 residues long. Per germline, CDR1 SGHDN and CDR2 FVKESK. The CDR3 DNA reads as TGTGCCAGCAGCCTTAGCAGATACGAGCAGTACTTC. Its translation: CASSLSRYEQYF.

V gene TRBV28 combines with J gene TRBJ1-1, with D unclear. V was clipped by 3 bases and J by 1 base, with 3 bases between them. Germline V lookup: CDR1 MDHEN, CDR2 SYDVKM. The CDR3 length is 12 residues. CDR3 region: CASSFQNTEAFF. DNA of the CDR3: TGTGCCAGCAGTTTTCAGAACACTGAAGCTTTCTTT.

The chain combines TRBV11-2 with TRBJ2-4; maybe TRBD1 (5 bases). V lost 2 bases to trimming and J lost 8 bases, with 7 bases between them. The CDR3 totals 12 residues. Germline CDR1 SGHAT, CDR2 FQNNGV. Written as DNA, the CDR3 is TGTGCCAGCAGCTTAAAAGGGGACATTCAGTACTTC. It encodes CASSLKGDIQYF.

The gene calls are TRBV18 and TRBJ2-1; D possibly corresponds to TRBD1 (5 bases). In germline, CDR1 is KGHSH, CDR2 LQKENI. This CDR3 contains 16 residues. Between the trimmed V and J ends, which lost 1 base and 3 bases, there was a span of 13 bases. For the CDR3, the DNA is TGTGCCAGCTCACCACGGGTACAGGAAGGCTACAATGAGCAGTTCTTC. Translated, it gives CASSPRVQEGYNEQFF.

This clone was picked up a small number of times. The chain links TRBV5-4 to TRBJ2-7; TRBD1 matches 10 bases. Looked up from germline, CDR1 is SGHNT and CDR2 is YYREEE (reference sequence). After removal of 5 bases from V and 5 bases from J, the junction contained 10 bases not matched to a gene. This CDR3 spans 15 amino acids. The CDR3 nucleotides read TGTGCCAGCAGTAAACCGGGACAGGGGTACAACGAGCAGTACTTC. It yields the protein CASSKPGQGYNEQYF.

This clone was counted only a few times. The rearrangement links TRBV7-2 to TRBJ2-3; TRBD1 matches 8 bases. V shed 6 bases, J shed 5 bases, and the junction held 4 bases outside the gene matches. Germline V gene data show CDR1 as SGHTA and CDR2 as FQGNSA. The CDR3 runs to 13 residues. For the CDR3, the DNA is TGTGCCAGCAGGACAGGGGTGGAAGATACGCAGTATTTT. It is translated as CASRTGVEDTQYF.